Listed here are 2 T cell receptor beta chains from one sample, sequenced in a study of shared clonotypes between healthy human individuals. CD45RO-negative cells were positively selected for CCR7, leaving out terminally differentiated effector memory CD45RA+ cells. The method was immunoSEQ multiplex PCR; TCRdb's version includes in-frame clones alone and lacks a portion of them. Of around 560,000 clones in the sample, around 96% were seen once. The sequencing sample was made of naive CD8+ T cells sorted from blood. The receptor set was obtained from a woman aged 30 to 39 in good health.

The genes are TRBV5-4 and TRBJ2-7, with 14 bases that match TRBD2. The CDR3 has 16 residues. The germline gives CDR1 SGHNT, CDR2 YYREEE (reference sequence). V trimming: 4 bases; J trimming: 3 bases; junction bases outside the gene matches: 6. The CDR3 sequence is CASSSQGLAGVYEQYF. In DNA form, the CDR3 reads TGTGCCAGCAGCAGCCAGGGACTAGCGGGAGTCTACGAGCAGTACTTC.

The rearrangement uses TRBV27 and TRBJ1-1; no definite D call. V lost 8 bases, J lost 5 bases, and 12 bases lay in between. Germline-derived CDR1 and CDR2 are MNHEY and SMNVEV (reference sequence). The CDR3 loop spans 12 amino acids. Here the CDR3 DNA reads TGTGCCAGCGGTGTGGAGCCTACTGAAGCTTTCTTT. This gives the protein CASGVEPTEAFF.